The next 30 T cell receptor beta chains were all read from a single sample in a study of beta chain features in type 1 diabetes (dated by TCRdb to the late 2010s). The library was built by means of the immunoSEQ multiplex PCR assay. All of the isolated RNA was reverse transcribed with the High Capacity cDNA Reverse Transcription Kit, so expressed TCRB transcripts were sequenced. The source is immuneACCESS, and TCRdb retained only in-frame sequences with V and J called. Part of the clones is not carried over; for the studies checked, unresolved V genes explain less than half of this, and the remainder is unexplained. In all, the sample holds 90,000 to 110,000 clones, and approximately 37% of those were seen once. The ten largest clonotypes hold approximately 0.065% of the sample. Sequenced sample: stem cell memory CD4+ T cells from blood. The meaning of the sample's cell subset or site label: stem cell-like memory CD4+ T cells. These receptor sequences come from a woman aged 18-29 years in good health.

This clone was counted between two and nine times. The genes are TRBV28 and TRBJ2-7, with TRBD2 matching over 14 bases. Unmatched junction bases numbered 11, after V lost 7 bases and J lost 3 bases. The CDR3 runs to 17 residues. In germline, CDR1 is MDHEN, CDR2 SYDVKM. CDR3 coding DNA: TGTGCCAGCACCGACCGACTAGCGGGAGGGGGAAGCTACGAGCAGTACTTC. This encodes CASTDRLAGGGSYEQYF.

The chain is built from TRBV28 and TRBJ2-3; the match to TRBD2 covers 11 bases. Germline-derived CDR1 and CDR2 are MDHEN and SYDVKM. The CDR3 loop spans 21 amino acids. Trimming cost V 1 base and J 7 bases; bases outside gene matches: 22. The CDR3 nucleotides are TGTGCCAGCAGTTTATCCGTTTGGAGGGGAGGCAGGACTAGCGGGTATTATACGCAGTATTTT. As protein: CASSLSVWRGGRTSGYYTQYF. The full variable domain, completed using reference TRBV28 and TRBJ2-3, is DVKVTQSSRYLVKRTGEKVFLECVQDMDHENMFWYRQDPGLGLRLIYFSYDVKMKEKGDIPEGYSVSREKKERFSLILESASTNQTSMYLCASSLSVWRGGRTSGYYTQYFGPGTRLTVL.

V gene TRBV11-2 combines with J gene TRBJ1-1, with 8 bases matching TRBD1. Losses at the gene ends were 5 bases for V and 5 bases for J; bases not matched to a gene: 13. This CDR3 contains 16 residues. The germline V gene has CDR1 SGHAT and CDR2 FQNNGV. DNA of the CDR3: TGTGCCAGCAGCCCACGGACAGGGAGTTTTATTACTGAAGCTTTCTTT. It translates to CASSPRTGSFITEAFF. The whole variable domain, filled in from reference TRBV11-2 and TRBJ1-1, reads EAGVAQSPRYKIIEKRQSVAFWCNPISGHATLYWYQQILGQGPKLLIQFQNNGVVDDSQLPKDRFSAERLKGVDSTLKIQPAKLEDSAVYLCASSPRTGSFITEAFFGQGTRLTVV.

The chain couples TRBV19 to TRBJ2-3, with 8 bases identical to TRBD2. The CDR3 runs to 15 residues. The ends lost 3 bases at V and 6 bases at J; junction bases unmatched: 8. Germline V lookup: CDR1 LNHDA, CDR2 SQIVND (reference sequence). CDR3 sequence reads: CASSMVSGRFDTQYF. CDR3 DNA sequence: TGTGCCAGTAGTATGGTAAGCGGGAGATTTGATACGCAGTATTTT.

This clone was counted a few times. This sequence joins TRBV10-3 and TRBJ1-1, with D maybe TRBD1 (5 bases). Germline CDR1 reads ENHRY; CDR2 reads SYGVKD. This CDR3 region has 13 residues. Trimming pared 10 bases from V and 4 bases from J, leaving 16 bases between. The CDR3 loop is CATALQDGTEAFF. CDR3 nucleotides: TGTGCCACAGCACTACAGGATGGCACTGAAGCTTTCTTT.

This clone occurred a few times. An end of the junction does not agree with germline; a read error may underlie this. The chain recombines TRBV11-2 with TRBJ1-2; the match to TRBD1 covers 10 bases. In germline, CDR1 is SGHAT, CDR2 FQNNGV. The CDR3 extends over 12 amino acids. CDR3: CASSPIDRGHSF. The CDR3 nucleotides are TGTGCCAGCAGCCCGATTGACAGGGGGCATTCCTTC.

The chain joins TRBV6-5 to TRBJ1-1, with no clear D. This CDR3 has 13 amino acids. Germline V gene lookup returns CDR1 MNHEY and CDR2 SVGAGI. The V gene lost 7 bases and the J gene lost 0 bases, with 9 bases spanning the gap. This CDR3 is CASNQAMNTEAFF. CDR3 nucleotide sequence: TGTGCCAGCAACCAGGCGATGAACACTGAAGCTTTCTTT.

The V and J genes are TRBV6-5 and TRBJ1-2, with D unresolved. CDR1 and CDR2 from the germline V gene are MNHEY and SVGAGI. The CDR3 is made up of 13 amino acids. V was cut by 5 bases and J by 4 bases, with 11 bases left in between. CDR3 in amino acids: CASSPEGLYGYTF. Here the CDR3 DNA reads TGTGCCAGCAGTCCGGAGGGCCTCTATGGCTACACCTTC.

J is TRBJ2-1 and V is TRBV2; D gene unclear. Trimming took off 6 bases at V and 9 bases at J, with 12 bases between the two ends. CDR1 is SNHLY, CDR2 FYNNEI, per germline. There are 12 residues in the CDR3. CDR3 nucleotide sequence: TGTGCCAGCAGGCCCAACGGAGCTGAGCAGTTCTTC. Its translation is CASRPNGAEQFF.

The chain joins TRBV28 to TRBJ1-1; 10 nucleotides line up with TRBD1. Per the germline V gene, CDR1 is MDHEN and CDR2 is SYDVKM. This CDR3 has 15 amino acids. V lost 5 bases, J lost 8 bases, and 11 bases stayed unmatched. CDR3 sequence (DNA): TGTGCCAGCAGTCCGTCCCGGGACAGGGGTGGGGAAGCTTTCTTT. This gives the protein CASSPSRDRGGEAFF.

This clone occurred a few times. This rearrangement joins TRBV28 to TRBJ2-7; D not resolved. The CDR3 runs to 11 residues. V lost 7 bases, J lost 4 bases, and 8 bases lay in between. Germline V gene data show CDR1 as MDHEN and CDR2 as SYDVKM. DNA for the CDR3: TGTGCCAGCACCATAGAGTACGAGCAGTACTTC. Amino acid sequence: CASTIEYEQYF.

In this sample, this clone turned up a few times. The chain recombines TRBV28 with TRBJ2-7; 8 bases align to TRBD1. Germline V gene data show CDR1 as MDHEN and CDR2 as SYDVKM. The V gene end was trimmed by 5 bases and the J gene end by 5 bases; junction bases not matched to a gene: 11. The CDR3 spans 15 residues. This CDR3 reads CASSPQDRDLHEQYF. The DNA for the CDR3 is TGTGCCAGCAGTCCCCAGGACAGGGATTTACACGAGCAGTACTTC.

The table lists this clone with a few counts. The V call is TRBV29-1, the J call TRBJ2-1, with D unresolved. The germline V gene encodes CDR1 SQVTM and CDR2 ANQGSEA. The V end lost 5 bases, the J end lost 2 bases, and 13 bases lay between the germline ends. This CDR3 contains 14 residues. The CDR3 DNA is TGCAGCGTTCGAGCGAGTAGAACCTACAATGAGCAGTTCTTC. Protein sequence: CSVRASRTYNEQFF.

V is TRBV6-5 and J is TRBJ1-1; TRBD1 matches at 8 bases. Germline CDR1 reads MNHEY; CDR2 reads SVGAGI. Losses at the gene ends were 7 bases for V and 0 bases for J; bases not matched to a gene: 4. The CDR3 length is 14 residues. This CDR3 is CASTEDRVNTEAFF. In nucleotides, the CDR3 is TGTGCCAGCACCGAGGACAGGGTGAACACTGAAGCTTTCTTT.

This clone was seen once. Here the CDR3 DNA reads TGTGCCAGCAGCCGTACCTACAGTGCAACTAATGAAAAACTGTTTTTT. It is translated as CASSRTYSATNEKLFF. The genes are TRBV11-2 and TRBJ1-4; D not resolved. V was shortened by 5 bases and J by 0 bases, with 13 bases between the two germline ends. Germline lookup yields CDR1 SGHAT and CDR2 FQNNGV. This CDR3 has 16 residues.

Worth noting for this clone: At one boundary the junction diverges from the germline segment, which might be a read error. The V call is TRBV4-1, the J call TRBJ1-2; a weak D match, TRBD1 (5 bases). This CDR3 is 11 amino acids long. CDR1 is MGHRA and CDR2 is YSYEKL in the germline V gene. Here the CDR3 reads CASSQEAGLTF. The CDR3 coding sequence is TGCGCCAGCAGCCAAGAGGCAGGGCTTACTTTC.

The CDR3 nucleotides read TGTGCCAGCAGCATAGGACTAGCGGGACGCACCACAGATACGCAGTATTTT. Residues: CASSIGLAGRTTDTQYF. The chain carries TRBV7-9 and TRBJ2-3; 12 nucleotides align to TRBD2. This CDR3 has 17 amino acids. CDR1 SEHNR and CDR2 FQNEAQ come from the germline V gene (reference sequence). V dropped 5 bases and J dropped 2; count of bases not matched to a gene: 8. The full variable domain, in which reference TRBV7-9 and TRBJ2-3 provide the parts outside the CDR3, is DTGVSQNPRHKITKRGQNVTFRCDPISEHNRLYWYRQTLGQGPEFLTYFQNEAQLEKSRLLSDRFSAERPKGSFSTLEIQRTEQGDSAMYLCASSIGLAGRTTDTQYFGPGTRLTVL.

The chain has TRBV5-4 and TRBJ2-7, with TRBD2 matching 11 bases. V gave up 6 bases and J gave up 0 bases; unmatched junction bases: 2. Germline V gene data show CDR1 as SGHNT and CDR2 as YYREEE (reference sequence). The CDR3 runs 14 residues. The CDR3 reads CASTTSGSSYEQYF. CDR3 DNA sequence: TGTGCCAGCACTACTAGCGGGAGCTCCTACGAGCAGTACTTC.

This clone was observed a handful of times. The rearrangement joins TRBV18 to TRBJ2-7, with D possibly TRBD2 on 5 matching bases. The CDR3 contains 17 residues. In germline, CDR1 is KGHSH, CDR2 LQKENI. Trimming removed 6 bases at V and 2 bases at J, with 23 bases between. The CDR3 spells CASSHQRGRERPYEQYF. The DNA for the CDR3 is TGTGCCAGCTCTCACCAAAGAGGGAGAGAGAGACCCTACGAGCAGTACTTC.

V and J are TRBV4-1 and TRBJ1-2; D unresolved. Germline CDR1 MGHRA, CDR2 YSYEKL. Between the trimmed V and J ends, which lost 3 bases and 4 bases, there was a span of 18 bases. The CDR3 consists of 16 residues. Here the CDR3 reads CASSQLRGPDSYGYTF. CDR3 coding DNA: TGCGCCAGCAGCCAGCTCCGAGGGCCTGATTCCTATGGCTACACCTTC.

J is TRBJ2-3 and V is TRBV7-3, with 8 bases that match TRBD2. This CDR3 contains 15 residues. V gave up 6 bases and J gave up 1 base; unmatched junction bases: 6. The germline V gene encodes CDR1 SGHTA and CDR2 FQGTGA. The CDR3 DNA reads TGTGCCAGCAGGGGTTCAGCGGGAGGCACAGATACGCAGTATTTT. It translates to CASRGSAGGTDTQYF.

The chain employs TRBV4-2 and TRBJ1-5; 10 nucleotides match TRBD1. This CDR3 has 15 residues. J gave up 5 bases and V 3 bases, and 4 bases lay outside the gene matches. Germline assignment: CDR1 LGHNA and CDR2 YNFKEQ. This CDR3 reads CASSQEGTGDQPQHF. As DNA, the CDR3 is TGTGCCAGCAGCCAGGAAGGGACAGGGGATCAGCCCCAGCATTTT.

The V gene is TRBV6-5, the J gene TRBJ2-7; 10 bases map to TRBD2. Trimming removed 8 bases from V and 4 bases from J; junction bases left unmatched: 5. Germline V gene sequence: CDR1 MNHEY, CDR2 SVGAGI. The CDR3 runs 13 residues. The CDR3 region is CASSSTSGYEQYF. CDR3 DNA: TGTGCCAGCTCTTCGACTAGCGGGTACGAGCAGTACTTC.

The chain employs TRBV27 and TRBJ2-7; 10 nucleotides align to TRBD1. The CDR3 consists of 15 residues. The V and J ends lost 5 bases and 6 bases, in that order; junction bases with no gene match: 10. The germline V gene has CDR1 MNHEY and CDR2 SMNVEV (reference sequence). CDR3 amino acids: CASSPRGQGRREQYF. Here the CDR3 DNA reads TGTGCCAGCAGTCCACGGGGACAGGGGCGGCGCGAGCAGTACTTC.

The chain is built from TRBV18 and TRBJ2-1; a weak D match, TRBD2 (6 bases). The V end was cut by 5 bases, the J end by 0 bases, with 14 bases between. Germline V gene data show CDR1 as KGHSH and CDR2 as LQKENI. CDR3 length: 16 residues. For the CDR3, the DNA is TGTGCCAGCTCATGGGGGACTCCAACCTCCTACAATGAGCAGTTCTTC. It specifies CASSWGTPTSYNEQFF. The entire variable domain, with the rest obtained from reference TRBV18 and TRBJ2-1, is as follows: NAGVMQNPRHLVRRRGQEARLRCSPMKGHSHVYWYRQLPEEGLKFMVYLQKENIIDESGMPKERFSAEFPKEGPSILRIQQVVRGDSAAYFCASSWGTPTSYNEQFFGPGTRLTVL.

This clone came up many times. The chain employs TRBV10-3 and TRBJ2-1, with a weak D call TRBD2 (7 bases). The CDR3 length is 11 residues. V was clipped by 8 bases and J by 7 bases, with 9 bases between them. Per germline, CDR1 ENHRY and CDR2 SYGVKD. The CDR3 DNA sequence: TGTGCCATCGGGGGGGCTAATGAGCAGTTCTTC. It specifies CAIGGANEQFF.

The rearrangement joins TRBV7-3 to TRBJ2-7, with 10 bases identical to TRBD2. V trimming: 1 base; J trimming: 7 bases; junction bases outside the gene matches: 7. This CDR3 is built from 15 residues. Germline CDR1 SGHTA, CDR2 FQGTGA. The CDR3 loop is CASSLRASGREEQYF. CDR3 coding DNA: TGTGCCAGCAGCTTAAGGGCTAGCGGGAGAGAGGAGCAGTACTTC.

V and J are TRBV29-1 and TRBJ2-3; weak D call: TRBD2 (5 bases). The CDR3 extends over 15 amino acids. Germline V gene data show CDR1 as SQVTM and CDR2 as ANQGSEA. V lost 5 bases and J 0 bases, leaving 15 bases between the germline ends. CDR3 protein: CSVPRREGSTDTQYF. As DNA, the CDR3 is TGCAGCGTTCCCCGGCGAGAGGGAAGCACAGATACGCAGTATTTT.

V gene TRBV18 combines with J gene TRBJ1-2; 7 bases fit TRBD1. V shed 4 bases and J 4 bases; nucleotides not matched to a gene: 3. The CDR3 consists of 13 residues. CDR1 is KGHSH, CDR2 LQKENI, per germline. CDR3 sequence (DNA): TGTGCCAGCTCACGGGACAGCACCTATGGCTACACCTTC. Protein sequence: CASSRDSTYGYTF.

This clone was observed a few times. The chain joins TRBV30 to TRBJ1-1; TRBD1 agrees at 8 bases. Losses at the gene ends were 0 bases for V and 3 bases for J; bases not matched to a gene: 0. Germline V gene lookup returns CDR1 GTSNPN and CDR2 SVGIG (reference sequence). This CDR3 is 13 amino acids long. This CDR3 reads CAWSVQGDTEAFF. In DNA, the CDR3 is TGTGCCTGGAGTGTACAGGGGGACACTGAAGCTTTCTTT.